A selection of T cell receptor beta chains follows, all from one sample in a study of T cell responses to AZD1222 COVID-19 vaccine. TCRdb's copy holds only in-frame clones and misses some; the assay was immunoSEQ multiplex PCR. The sample comprises roughly 100,000 clones, around nine tenths of which are singletons, and more than 20% rests with the top ten. This sample comprised peripheral blood, obtained on day 0 of AZD1222 vaccination. These TCRs come from an adult in good health. Both conserved end residues are part of each CDR3. D genes are given only for firm matches. Some rows mark clone size as missing; the rest say once, few, many or name a class of expanded clone.

J	size	D	V	CDR3	DNA
TRBJ1-1	-	TRBD1	TRBV19	CASSTYRGQYTEAFF	TGTGCCAGTAGTACCTACAGGGGGCAGTACACTGAAGCTTTCTTT
TRBJ2-7	-	-	TRBV7-2	CASSRGPTGFEQYF	TGTGCCAGCAGCCGCGGCCCCACAGGGTTCGAGCAGTACTTC
TRBJ2-3	once	-	TRBV28	CASSFFRGRTDTQYF	TGTGCCAGCAGTTTTTTTCGGGGACGCACAGATACGCAGTATTTT
TRBJ1-5	-	TRBD1	TRBV5-6	CASSGKGQGKHQPQHF	TGTGCCAGCAGCGGAAAAGGACAGGGGAAACATCAGCCCCAGCATTTT
TRBJ1-1	-	-	TRBV29-1	CSVVGVNTEAFF	TGCAGCGTTGTGGGGGTGAACACTGAAGCTTTCTTT
TRBJ1-1	few	-	TRBV6-2/TRBV6-3	CASSYSMATEAFF	TGTGCCAGCAGTTACTCGATGGCGACTGAAGCTTTCTTT
TRBJ2-1	-	TRBD2	TRBV28	CASSLLSGGESYNEQFF	TGTGCCAGCAGTTTACTTAGCGGGGGTGAGTCCTACAATGAGCAGTTCTTC
TRBJ2-7	-	TRBD1	TRBV5-4	CASSPPGGSSYEQYF	TGTGCCAGCAGCCCCCCAGGGGGCAGCTCCTACGAGCAGTACTTC
TRBJ2-1	-	TRBD2	TRBV11-2	CASSLAGGSSNEQFF	TGTGCCAGCAGCTTAGCGGGGGGGAGCTCTAATGAGCAGTTCTTC
TRBJ2-3	-	TRBD2	TRBV19	CASRTSGRTDTQYF	TGTGCCAGTAGGACTAGCGGACGCACAGATACGCAGTATTTT
TRBJ2-7	-	-	TRBV24-1	CATSDSSTGPAGEQYF	TGTGCCACCAGTGATTCCTCGACAGGGCCGGCGGGAGAGCAGTACTTC
TRBJ2-2	-	-	TRBV9	CASSERSYTGELFF	TGTGCCAGCAGCGAAAGGAGCTACACCGGGGAGCTGTTTTTT
TRBJ1-3	-	-	TRBV6-5	CASSLGVSGNTIYF	TGTGCCAGCAGTTTAGGTGTCTCTGGAAACACCATATATTTT
TRBJ1-2	-	-	TRBV18	CASSPPSFSGYTF	TGTGCCAGCTCACCACCCTCCTTTAGTGGCTACACCTTC
TRBJ2-7	few	TRBD1	TRBV18	CASSPPGTGAYEQYF	TGTGCCAGCTCACCTCCCGGGACAGGGGCCTACGAGCAGTACTTC
TRBJ1-1	-	-	TRBV7-2	CASSLGPGVGTEAFF	TGTGCCAGCAGCTTGGGACCGGGAGTAGGCACTGAAGCTTTCTTT
TRBJ1-1	-	-	TRBV3-1/TRBV3-2	CASSQVAGGEAFF	TGTGCCAGCAGCCAAGTGGCCGGAGGTGAAGCTTTCTTT
TRBJ1-6	-	-	TRBV6-4	CASSDSISSPLHF	TGTGCCAGCAGTGACTCGATATCTTCACCCCTCCACTTT
TRBJ2-3	-	TRBD2	TRBV9	CASSVVASSGGTDTQYF	TGTGCCAGCAGCGTAGTAGCGTCTAGCGGGGGTACAGATACGCAGTATTTT
TRBJ1-6	few	TRBD1	TRBV7-8	CASGTVSYNSPLHF	TGTGCCAGCGGGACAGTTAGTTATAATTCACCCCTCCACTTT
TRBJ2-1	-	-	TRBV28	CASSLPQQNEQFF	TGTGCCAGCAGCCTACCCCAGCAGAATGAGCAGTTCTTC
TRBJ1-6	once	-	TRBV6-6	CATNVLESPLHF	TGTGCCACTAACGTATTGGAGTCACCCCTCCACTTT
TRBJ2-5	-	TRBD1	TRBV7-9	CASSPGTGSAAQYF	TGTGCCAGCAGTCCAGGGACAGGGTCAGCGGCCCAGTACTTC
TRBJ2-5	-	-	TRBV7-8	CASSSNPLTNQETQYF	TGTGCCAGCAGCTCCAACCCCTTGACCAACCAAGAGACCCAGTACTTC
TRBJ2-5	many	-	TRBV4-1	CASSVPGRFWETQYF	TGCGCCAGCAGCGTACCGGGGAGGTTTTGGGAGACCCAGTACTTC
TRBJ1-2	once	TRBD1	TRBV27	CASSPGQGVGYTF	TGTGCCAGCTCCCCGGGACAGGGAGTTGGCTACACCTTC
TRBJ1-3	-	-	TRBV7-8	CASSQGSGNTIYF	TGTGCCAGCAGCCAGGGGTCAGGAAACACCATATATTTT
TRBJ2-2	-	TRBD1	TRBV18	CASSWTGTGELFF	TGTGCCAGCTCATGGACAGGCACCGGGGAGCTGTTTTTT
TRBJ1-4	-	-	TRBV12-3/TRBV12-4	CASRKSGVEKLFF	TGTGCCAGCAGAAAATCAGGGGTAGAAAAACTGTTTTTT
TRBJ1-6	-	-	TRBV20-1	CSASPLSLVNSPLHF	TGCAGTGCTAGTCCTCTCAGCCTTGTTAATTCACCCCTCCACTTT
TRBJ2-5	-	-	TRBV7-9	CASSPKQRYQETQYF	TGTGCCAGCAGCCCAAAGCAACGGTACCAAGAGACCCAGTACTTC
TRBJ2-1	-	TRBD2	TRBV7-6	CASSLANSGLAGVNEQFF	TGTGCCAGCAGCTTAGCGAACTCGGGACTAGCGGGAGTCAATGAGCAGTTCTTC
TRBJ2-3	-	TRBD2	TRBV7-2	CASSITSGGANTQYF	TGTGCCAGCAGCATAACTAGCGGGGGGGCGAATACGCAGTATTTT
TRBJ2-1	-	-	TRBV11-2	CASSRTRNEQFF	TGTGCCAGCAGCCGTACTAGGAATGAGCAGTTCTTC
TRBJ2-1	once	-	TRBV11-3	CASSPTRLNDNEQFF	TGTGCCAGCAGCCCCACCCGGCTTAATGACAATGAGCAGTTCTTC
TRBJ1-5	-	TRBD1	TRBV5-6	CASSSGQGRQPQHF	TGTGCCAGCAGCTCCGGACAGGGCAGGCAGCCCCAGCATTTT
TRBJ1-3	-	-	TRBV6-1	CASSEHHGASGNTIYF	TGTGCCAGCAGTGAACACCATGGAGCCTCTGGAAACACCATATATTTT
TRBJ2-3	-	-	TRBV5-8	CASSLGPGGSDTQYF	TGTGCCAGCAGCTTGGGTCCAGGGGGGTCAGATACGCAGTATTTT
TRBJ2-7	-	TRBD2	TRBV4-1	CASSQVTSGGLYEQYF	TGCGCCAGCAGCCAAGTGACTAGCGGGGGACTCTACGAGCAGTACTTC
TRBJ1-5	once	-	TRBV28	CASSSPTDYSNQPQHF	TGTGCCAGCAGTTCACCGACAGATTACAGCAATCAGCCCCAGCATTTT
TRBJ1-2	-	TRBD1	TRBV5-1	CASSPGQGFDGYTF	TGCGCCAGCAGCCCAGGACAGGGGTTCGATGGCTACACCTTC
TRBJ2-3	once	-	TRBV5-8	CASSLGNSGTDTQYF	TGTGCCAGCAGCTTGGGTAATAGCGGCACAGATACGCAGTATTTT
TRBJ1-1	-	-	TRBV19	CASSPGVWGTEAFF	TGTGCCAGTAGTCCAGGGGTTTGGGGAACTGAAGCTTTCTTT
TRBJ2-3	once	-	TRBV27	CASSLSSGSTDTQYF	TGTGCCAGCAGTTTATCTAGCGGAAGCACAGATACGCAGTATTTT
TRBJ1-1	-	TRBD1	TRBV3-1/TRBV3-2	CASSQVALAGGNTEAFF	TGTGCCAGCAGCCAAGTGGCCTTGGCAGGGGGCAACACTGAAGCTTTCTTT
TRBJ2-1	-	TRBD2	TRBV5-1	CASSKTSGSSDEQFF	TGCGCCAGCAGCAAGACTAGCGGGAGCTCCGATGAGCAGTTCTTC
TRBJ1-1	-	TRBD1	TRBV7-8	CASSRTGGDNTEAFF	TGTGCCAGCAGCCGGACAGGGGGTGATAACACTGAAGCTTTCTTT